This T cell receptor (beta chain) was identified during a study of shared clonotypes between healthy human individuals. The study, taken as a whole, reports: Limitation of the genetic and exposure-history diversity represented came from the few donors. Clonotype sharing among donors was expected to depend on sequencing depth.

Some 32,000 T cell genomes, or approximately 300 ng DNA, went into replicate PCRs of unsorted PBMC. Original processing methods: Filtering differed for immunoSEQ, which gave only junction sequences without quality scores. Using immunoSEQ multiplex PCR, the repertoire was profiled, and TCRdb retains in-frame clones only, with some absent. That table gives V, J and clone size, and the DNA gave D and trimming. This table holds fewer than 600,000 clones, about four fifths found once. This CDR3 is 14 amino acids long. The V gene's germline CDR1 is SGHRS and CDR2 YFSETQ. Trimming took off 6 bases at V and 0 bases at J, with 10 bases between the two ends. On this clone itself: Its antigen is unidentified. At the DNA level, this CDR3 is encoded by other sequences in the same sample as well.

The TCR comes from a middle-aged woman in good health. Some clones in this sample may be carry-over from other donors' samples. The chain couples TRBV5-1 to TRBJ2-1; D is uncertain. The sequencing sample was made of PBMCs. CDR3 sequence reads: CASTSESSYNEQFF. In nucleotides, the CDR3 is TGCGCCAGCACCTCAGAGAGCTCCTACAATGAGCAGTTCTTC.